The 9 T cell receptor beta chains given below trace back to one sample, sequenced in a study of beta chain features in type 1 diabetes. These receptors lack a known antigen. Findings of the study overall: In all four CD4+ subsets, TCRB CDR3 length was significantly, moderately reduced in type 1 diabetes.

The study reverse transcribed the entire isolated RNA, so it sequenced expressed TCRB transcripts. TCRdb keeps only in-frame clones here, not all; method: immunoSEQ multiplex PCR. The sample holds roughly 340,000 clones; over 9.5% are singletons and the top ten take about 0.01%. The sample taken for sequencing was naive CD4+ T cells from blood. These TCRs come from a woman between 18 and 29 years old with type 1 diabetes.

A few counts support this clone. The V and J genes are TRBV7-3 and TRBJ2-1; TRBD2 aligns across 11 bases. Trimming cost V 1 base and J 6 bases; bases outside gene matches: 5. CDR1 and CDR2 (germline): SGHTA, FQGTGA. The CDR3 totals 16 residues. The CDR3 DNA reads as TGTGCCAGCAGCTTAATTGGGACTAGCGGAGGCAATGAGCAGTTCTTC. Protein sequence: CASSLIGTSGGNEQFF.

This clone was picked up a small number of times. The V and J genes are TRBV4-3 and TRBJ2-1; the match to TRBD1 covers 9 bases. CDR1 LGHNA and CDR2 YSLEER come from the germline V gene. The CDR3 consists of 14 residues. V lost 3 bases, J lost 7 bases, and 4 bases stayed unmatched. This CDR3 reads CASSQGQGKNEQFF. The CDR3 nucleotides are TGCGCCAGCAGCCAGGGACAGGGCAAGAATGAGCAGTTCTTC.

V is TRBV18 and J is TRBJ2-6, with 7 bases matching TRBD2. CDR1 KGHSH and CDR2 LQKENI come from the germline V gene. The CDR3 runs 19 residues. The junction had 12 bases not matched to a gene; V was cut back by 4 bases and J by 0 bases. CDR3 sequence: CASSQSAGIPLSGANVLTF. The CDR3, as DNA: TGTGCCAGCTCACAATCAGCGGGGATTCCCCTCTCTGGGGCCAACGTCCTGACTTTC.

The V gene is TRBV18, the J gene TRBJ1-1; tentatively, D is TRBD1 (5 bases). The CDR3 runs 18 residues. Germline V lookup: CDR1 KGHSH, CDR2 LQKENI. The germline V and J ends were trimmed by 3 bases and 0 bases, with 20 bases remaining between them. The CDR3 DNA sequence: TGTGCCAGCTCACCGGCGCTTGCCCGCCGACAGATGAACACTGAAGCTTTCTTT. Translation: CASSPALARRQMNTEAFF.

This clone was observed a handful of times. The chain uses TRBV5-8 and TRBJ1-2, with 10 bases matching TRBD1. Per the germline V gene, CDR1 is SGHTS and CDR2 is YDEGEE. The V and J ends lost 4 bases and 2 bases, in that order; junction bases with no gene match: 2. The CDR3 length is 14 residues. Here the CDR3 DNA reads TGTGCCAGCAGCCTGGGACAGGGGAACTATGGCTACACCTTC. Translating it yields CASSLGQGNYGYTF. Full variable domain (remainder filled in from reference TRBV5-8 and TRBJ1-2): EAGVTQSPTHLIKTRGQQATLRCSPISGHTSVYWYQQALGLGLQFLLWYDEGEERNRGNFPPRFSGRQFPNYSSELNVNALELEDSALYLCASSLGQGNYGYTFGSGTRLTVV.

This clone was seen a handful of times. The J gene is TRBJ2-1, the V gene TRBV9; D gene uncertain. The CDR3 consists of 16 residues. The V end was cut by 4 bases, the J end by 5 bases, with 19 bases between. Germline values: CDR1 SGDLS, CDR2 YYNGEE. The CDR3, as DNA: TGTGCCAGCAGCTTCTCGACACGGAACCTAAACAATGAGCAGTTCTTC. Translation gives CASSFSTRNLNNEQFF.

This clone was counted a few times. The chain joins TRBV7-3 to TRBJ2-5; 10 bases are shared with TRBD2. The V gene end was trimmed by 2 bases and the J gene end by 2 bases; junction bases not matched to a gene: 2. The CDR3 runs to 15 residues. CDR1 is SGHTA and CDR2 is FQGTGA in the germline V gene. CDR3 bases: TGTGCCAGCAGCTTAGGACTAGCGGAGCAAGAGACCCAGTACTTC. It is translated as CASSLGLAEQETQYF.

In this sample, this clone turned up a few times. The chain combines TRBV6-5 with TRBJ2-7; the D gene is possibly TRBD2 (5 bases). CDR3 length: 14 residues. Germline V gene sequence: CDR1 MNHEY, CDR2 SVGAGI. V was cut by 2 bases and J by 4 bases, with 12 bases left in between. CDR3 coding DNA: TGTGCCAGCAGTTACCCAGGAGGAGGTTACGAGCAGTACTTC. Translating it yields CASSYPGGGYEQYF.

The chain employs TRBV27 and TRBJ1-1; a possible D gene is TRBD1 (5 bases). Trimming cost V 2 bases and J 3 bases, with 13 bases left between them. Germline lookup yields CDR1 MNHEY and CDR2 SMNVEV (reference sequence). This CDR3 has 15 residues. CDR3 in amino acids: CASSLLRGGYTEAFF. CDR3 sequence (DNA): TGTGCCAGCAGTTTACTACGGGGGGGGTACACTGAAGCTTTCTTT.